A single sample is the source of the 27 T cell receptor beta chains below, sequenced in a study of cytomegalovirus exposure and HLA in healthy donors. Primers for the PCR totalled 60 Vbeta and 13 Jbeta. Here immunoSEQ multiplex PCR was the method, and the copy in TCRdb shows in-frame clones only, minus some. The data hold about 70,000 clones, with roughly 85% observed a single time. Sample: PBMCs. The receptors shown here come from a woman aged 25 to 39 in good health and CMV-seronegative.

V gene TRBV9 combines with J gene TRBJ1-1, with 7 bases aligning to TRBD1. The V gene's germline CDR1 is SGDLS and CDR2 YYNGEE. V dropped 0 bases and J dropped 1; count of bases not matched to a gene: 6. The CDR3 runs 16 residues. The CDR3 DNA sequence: TGTGCCAGCAGCGTAGGGACAGGCAGGGCGAACACTGAAGCTTTCTTT. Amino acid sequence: CASSVGTGRANTEAFF.

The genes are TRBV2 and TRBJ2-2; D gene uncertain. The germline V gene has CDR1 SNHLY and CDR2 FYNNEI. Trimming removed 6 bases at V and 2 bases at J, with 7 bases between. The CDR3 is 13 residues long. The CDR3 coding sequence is TGTGCCAGCAGACTATCAAACACCGGGGAGCTGTTTTTT. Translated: CASRLSNTGELFF.

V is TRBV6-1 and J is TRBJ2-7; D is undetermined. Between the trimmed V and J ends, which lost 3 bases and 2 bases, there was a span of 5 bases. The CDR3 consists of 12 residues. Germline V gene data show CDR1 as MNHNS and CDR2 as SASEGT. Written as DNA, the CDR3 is TGTGCCAGCAGTGATCATCCCTACGAGCAGTACTTC. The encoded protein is CASSDHPYEQYF.

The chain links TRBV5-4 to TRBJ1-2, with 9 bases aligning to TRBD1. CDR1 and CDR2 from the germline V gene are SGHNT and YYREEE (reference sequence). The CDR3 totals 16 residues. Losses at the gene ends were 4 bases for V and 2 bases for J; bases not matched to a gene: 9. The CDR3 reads CASSPVQGALNYGYTF. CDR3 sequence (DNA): TGTGCCAGCAGCCCGGTACAGGGGGCTCTAAACTATGGCTACACCTTC.

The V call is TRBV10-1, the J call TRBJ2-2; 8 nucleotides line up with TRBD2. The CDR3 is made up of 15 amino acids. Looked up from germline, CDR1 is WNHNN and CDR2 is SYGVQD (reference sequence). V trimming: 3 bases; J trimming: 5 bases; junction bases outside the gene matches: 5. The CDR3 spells CASSDSGKETGELFF. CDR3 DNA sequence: TGCGCCAGCAGTGATAGCGGGAAAGAAACCGGGGAGCTGTTTTTT.

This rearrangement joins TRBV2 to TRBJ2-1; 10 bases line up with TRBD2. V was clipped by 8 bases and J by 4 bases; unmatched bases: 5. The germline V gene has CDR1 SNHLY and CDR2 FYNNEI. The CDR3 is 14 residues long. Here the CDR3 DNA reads TGTGCCAGCCTCGGGACTAGCGTATACAATGAGCAGTTCTTC. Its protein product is CASLGTSVYNEQFF.

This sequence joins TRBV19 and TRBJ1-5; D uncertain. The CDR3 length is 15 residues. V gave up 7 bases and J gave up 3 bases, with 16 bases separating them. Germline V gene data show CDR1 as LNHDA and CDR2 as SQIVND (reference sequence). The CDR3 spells CASNPARVSNQPQHF. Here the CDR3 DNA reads TGTGCCAGTAATCCGGCGCGGGTCTCCAATCAGCCCCAGCATTTT.

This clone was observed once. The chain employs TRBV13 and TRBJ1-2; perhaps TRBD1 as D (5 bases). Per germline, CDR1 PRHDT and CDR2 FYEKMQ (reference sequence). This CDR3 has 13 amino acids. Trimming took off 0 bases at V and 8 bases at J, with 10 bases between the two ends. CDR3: CASSLGQVAGYTF. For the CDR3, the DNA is TGTGCCAGCAGCTTAGGACAGGTCGCGGGCTACACCTTC.

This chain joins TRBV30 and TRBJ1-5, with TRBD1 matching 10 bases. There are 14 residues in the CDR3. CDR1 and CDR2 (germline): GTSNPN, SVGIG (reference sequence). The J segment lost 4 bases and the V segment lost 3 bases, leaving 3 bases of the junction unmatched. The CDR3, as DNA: TGTGCCTGGAGCCGGACAGGGGGTAATCAGCCCCAGCATTTT. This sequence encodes CAWSRTGGNQPQHF.

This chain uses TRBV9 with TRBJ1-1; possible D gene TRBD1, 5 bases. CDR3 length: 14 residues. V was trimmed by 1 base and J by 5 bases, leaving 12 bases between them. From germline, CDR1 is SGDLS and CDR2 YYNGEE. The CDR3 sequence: CASSVLGGSTEAFF. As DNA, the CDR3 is TGTGCCAGCAGCGTACTCGGGGGGTCGACTGAAGCTTTCTTT.

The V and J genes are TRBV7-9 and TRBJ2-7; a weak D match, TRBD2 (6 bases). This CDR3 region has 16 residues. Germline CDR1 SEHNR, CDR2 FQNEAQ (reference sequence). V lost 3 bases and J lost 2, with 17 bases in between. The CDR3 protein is CASSFLGSGLPYEQYF. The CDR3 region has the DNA TGTGCCAGCAGCTTCCTGGGGAGCGGGCTCCCCTACGAGCAGTACTTC.

The CDR3 loop reads CASSLEDRGPYTEAFF. In nucleotides, the CDR3 is TGTGCCAGCAGTTTGGAGGACAGGGGTCCATACACTGAAGCTTTCTTT. V is TRBV28 and J is TRBJ1-1; TRBD1 aligns across 9 bases. Losses at the gene ends were 3 bases for V and 3 bases for J; bases not matched to a gene: 8. There are 16 residues in the CDR3. Germline values: CDR1 MDHEN, CDR2 SYDVKM. Complete variable domain (other parts from reference TRBV28 and TRBJ1-1): DVKVTQSSRYLVKRTGEKVFLECVQDMDHENMFWYRQDPGLGLRLIYFSYDVKMKEKGDIPEGYSVSREKKERFSLILESASTNQTSMYLCASSLEDRGPYTEAFFGQGTRLTVV.

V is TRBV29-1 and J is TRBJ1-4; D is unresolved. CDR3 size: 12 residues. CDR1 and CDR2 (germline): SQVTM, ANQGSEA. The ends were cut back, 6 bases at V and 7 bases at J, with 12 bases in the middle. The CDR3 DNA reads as TGCAGCGTCGGGGATATCGGTGAAAAACTGTTTTTT. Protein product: CSVGDIGEKLFF.

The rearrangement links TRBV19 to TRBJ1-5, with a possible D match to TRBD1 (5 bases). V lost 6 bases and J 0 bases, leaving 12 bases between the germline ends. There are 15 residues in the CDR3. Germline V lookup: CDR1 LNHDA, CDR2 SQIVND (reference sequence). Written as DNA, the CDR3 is TGTGCCAGTAGAGGGGTCCAGATTAGCAATCAGCCCCAGCATTTT. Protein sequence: CASRGVQISNQPQHF.

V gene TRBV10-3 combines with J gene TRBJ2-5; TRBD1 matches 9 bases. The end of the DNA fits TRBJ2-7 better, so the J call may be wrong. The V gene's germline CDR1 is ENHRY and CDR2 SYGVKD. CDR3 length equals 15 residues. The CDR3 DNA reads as TGTGCCATCAGTGAGGGGACAGGGATCCTCTCCGAGCAGTACTTC. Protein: CAISEGTGILSEQYF.

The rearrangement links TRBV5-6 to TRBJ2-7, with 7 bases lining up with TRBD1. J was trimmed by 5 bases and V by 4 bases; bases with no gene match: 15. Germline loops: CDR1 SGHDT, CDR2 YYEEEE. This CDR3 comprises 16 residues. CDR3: CASSQALLDRADEQYF. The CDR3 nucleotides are TGTGCCAGCAGCCAGGCACTACTTGACAGGGCGGACGAGCAGTACTTC.

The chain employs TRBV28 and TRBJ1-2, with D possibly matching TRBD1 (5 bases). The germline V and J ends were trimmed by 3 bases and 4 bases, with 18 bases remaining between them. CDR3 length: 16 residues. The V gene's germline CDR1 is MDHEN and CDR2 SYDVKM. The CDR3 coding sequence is TGTGCCAGCAGTTTCGGGGATGGAGGGGAAGGCTATGGCTACACCTTC. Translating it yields CASSFGDGGEGYGYTF.

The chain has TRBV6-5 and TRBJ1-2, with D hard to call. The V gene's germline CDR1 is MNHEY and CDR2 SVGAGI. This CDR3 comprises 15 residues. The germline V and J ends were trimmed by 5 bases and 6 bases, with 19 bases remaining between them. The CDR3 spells CASSPRRGRVDGYTF. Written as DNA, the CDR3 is TGTGCCAGCAGTCCCCGGCGAGGGCGGGTGGATGGCTACACCTTC.

DNA of the CDR3: TGCGCCAGCACCACCGCCGCGGGACAGGGACCCACAGATACGCAGTATTTT. It specifies CASTTAAGQGPTDTQYF. The chain links TRBV5-1 to TRBJ2-3; 9 positions match TRBD1. The ends lost 6 bases at V and 2 bases at J; junction bases unmatched: 13. The germline V gene encodes CDR1 SGHRS and CDR2 YFSETQ. CDR3 length: 17 amino acids.

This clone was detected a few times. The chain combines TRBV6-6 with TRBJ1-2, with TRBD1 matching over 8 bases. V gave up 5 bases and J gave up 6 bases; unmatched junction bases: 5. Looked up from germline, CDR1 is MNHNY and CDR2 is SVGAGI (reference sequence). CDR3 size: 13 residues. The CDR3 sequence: CASSPSGGNGYTF. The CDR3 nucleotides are TGTGCCAGCAGTCCTTCAGGGGGCAATGGCTACACCTTC.

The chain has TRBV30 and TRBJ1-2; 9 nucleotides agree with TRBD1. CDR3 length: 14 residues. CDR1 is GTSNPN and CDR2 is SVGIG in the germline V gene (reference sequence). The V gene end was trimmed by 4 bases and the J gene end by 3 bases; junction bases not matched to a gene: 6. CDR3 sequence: CAWKTGGMDYGYTF. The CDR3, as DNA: TGTGCCTGGAAAACAGGGGGCATGGACTATGGCTACACCTTC.

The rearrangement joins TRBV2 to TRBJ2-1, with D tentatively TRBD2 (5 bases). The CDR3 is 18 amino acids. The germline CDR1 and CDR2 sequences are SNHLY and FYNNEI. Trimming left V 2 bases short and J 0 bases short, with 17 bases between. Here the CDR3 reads CASSEFSYSVSSYNEQFF. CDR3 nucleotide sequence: TGTGCCAGCAGTGAATTCTCTTATAGCGTGAGCTCCTACAATGAGCAGTTCTTC.

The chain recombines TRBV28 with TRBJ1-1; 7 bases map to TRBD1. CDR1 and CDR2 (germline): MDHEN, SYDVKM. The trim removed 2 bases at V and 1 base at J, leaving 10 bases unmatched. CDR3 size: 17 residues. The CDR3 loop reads CASSLTVQGMRNTEAFF. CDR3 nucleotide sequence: TGTGCCAGCAGTTTAACCGTACAGGGGATGAGGAACACTGAAGCTTTCTTT.

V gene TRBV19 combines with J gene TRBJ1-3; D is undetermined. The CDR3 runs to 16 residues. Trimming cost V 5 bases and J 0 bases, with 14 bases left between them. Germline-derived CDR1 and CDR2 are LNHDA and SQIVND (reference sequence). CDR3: CASSLTTLRSGNTIYF. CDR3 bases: TGTGCCAGTAGTTTGACGACTCTTCGCTCTGGAAACACCATATATTTT.

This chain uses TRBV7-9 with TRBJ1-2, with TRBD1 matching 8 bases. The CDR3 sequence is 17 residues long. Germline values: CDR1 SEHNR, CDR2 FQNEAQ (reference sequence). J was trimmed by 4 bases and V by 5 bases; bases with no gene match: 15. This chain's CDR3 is CASSPTSGTGEIYGYTF. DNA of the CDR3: TGTGCCAGCAGCCCTACCTCCGGGACAGGCGAGATCTATGGCTACACCTTC.

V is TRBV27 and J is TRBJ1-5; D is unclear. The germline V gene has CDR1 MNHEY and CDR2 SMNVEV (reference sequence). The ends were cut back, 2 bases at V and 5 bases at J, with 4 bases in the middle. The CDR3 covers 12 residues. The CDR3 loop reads CASSLNYQPQHF. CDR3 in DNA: TGTGCCAGCAGTTTAAACTATCAGCCCCAGCATTTT.

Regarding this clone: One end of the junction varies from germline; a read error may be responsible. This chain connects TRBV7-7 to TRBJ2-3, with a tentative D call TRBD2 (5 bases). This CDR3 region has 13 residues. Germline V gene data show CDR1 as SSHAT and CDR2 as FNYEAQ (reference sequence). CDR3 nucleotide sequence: TGTGCTAGCAGCCCTAGCCCCACAGATACGCAGTATTTT. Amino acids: CASSPSPTDTQYF.